Listed here is a single TCR beta chain. The entry originates in a study of shared clonotypes between healthy human individuals. With 5 bases clipped from V and 2 bases from J, the junction kept 5 bases outside the gene matches. CDR1 is SQVTM and CDR2 is ANQGSEA in the germline V gene. This CDR3 is built from 13 residues. Assay: immunoSEQ multiplex PCR; the TCRdb copy retains only in-frame clones and omits some. The data hold 950,000 to 1,100,000 clones, with about four fifths observed a single time. The genes are TRBV29-1 and TRBJ2-7; 8 bases align to TRBD2. This TCR came from a man younger than 35 in good health. Some clones in this sample may be carry-over from other donors' samples. Sequences were obtained from memory CD4+ T cells from PBMCs. Subset: CD45RA-negative fraction. The CDR3 is CSVLSGITYEQYF. DNA for the CDR3: TGCAGCGTTCTTAGCGGGATCACCTACGAGCAGTACTTC.